This record concerns one T cell receptor beta chain sequence. Its antigen remains unknown. CDR1 is KGHSH, CDR2 LQKENI, per germline. This CDR3 is 16 amino acids long. V gave up 4 bases and J gave up 4 bases; unmatched junction bases: 8. The table came from immunoSEQ multiplex PCR; TCRdb's copy has only in-frame clones and leaves some out. Of about 110,000 clones detected, 68% appear once; the ten largest clones hold 24%. The sample originates from a study of shared clonotypes between healthy human individuals. Points from the study as a whole: Rarefaction exposed incomplete sorted-subset sequencing despite large depth.

Sequenced sample: memory CD8+ T cells sorted from blood. The subset denotes: CD45RO+ cells pooled with CCR7-negative TemRA cells. The chain has TRBV18 and TRBJ1-4; 8 bases fit TRBD1. The clonotype comes from a woman aged 25 to 45 in good health. CDR3 sequence: CASSQGTGDYNEKLFF. The CDR3 DNA sequence: TGTGCCAGCTCACAAGGGACAGGCGATTATAATGAAAAACTGTTTTTT.